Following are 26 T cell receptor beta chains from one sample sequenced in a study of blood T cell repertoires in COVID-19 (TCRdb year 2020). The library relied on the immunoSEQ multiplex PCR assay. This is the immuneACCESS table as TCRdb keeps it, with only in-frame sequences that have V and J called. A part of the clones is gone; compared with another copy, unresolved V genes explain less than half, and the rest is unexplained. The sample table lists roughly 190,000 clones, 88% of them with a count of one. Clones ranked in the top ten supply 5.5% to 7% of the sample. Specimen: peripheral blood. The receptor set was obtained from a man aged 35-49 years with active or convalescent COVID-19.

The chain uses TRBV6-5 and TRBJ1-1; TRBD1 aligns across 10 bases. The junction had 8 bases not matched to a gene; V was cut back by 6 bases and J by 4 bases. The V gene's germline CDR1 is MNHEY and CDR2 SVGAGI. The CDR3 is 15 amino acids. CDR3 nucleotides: TGTGCCAGCAGGAAACGACAGGGGGCGCTCACTGAAGCTTTCTTT. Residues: CASRKRQGALTEAFF.

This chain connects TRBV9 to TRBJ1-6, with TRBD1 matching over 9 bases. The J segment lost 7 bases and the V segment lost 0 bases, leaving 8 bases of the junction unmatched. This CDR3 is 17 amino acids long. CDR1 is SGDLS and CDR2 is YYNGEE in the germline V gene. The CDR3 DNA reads TGTGCCAGCAGCGTAGCTTTCGGGGACAGGGTAAATTCACCCCTCCACTTT. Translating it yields CASSVAFGDRVNSPLHF.

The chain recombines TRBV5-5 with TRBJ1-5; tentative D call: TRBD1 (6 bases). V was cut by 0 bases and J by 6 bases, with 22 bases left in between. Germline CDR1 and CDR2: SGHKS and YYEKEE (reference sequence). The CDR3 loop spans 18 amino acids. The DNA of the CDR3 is TGTGCCAGCAGCTTGGCCCCGGGGAGGGGGGGTGTTGCTCAGCCCCAGCATTTT. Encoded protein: CASSLAPGRGGVAQPQHF.

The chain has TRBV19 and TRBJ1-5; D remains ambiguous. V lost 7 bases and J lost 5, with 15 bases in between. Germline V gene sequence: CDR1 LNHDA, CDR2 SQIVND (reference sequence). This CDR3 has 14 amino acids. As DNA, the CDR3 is TGTGCCAGTAACATGAACGGAGGGCATCAGCCCCAGCATTTT. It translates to CASNMNGGHQPQHF.

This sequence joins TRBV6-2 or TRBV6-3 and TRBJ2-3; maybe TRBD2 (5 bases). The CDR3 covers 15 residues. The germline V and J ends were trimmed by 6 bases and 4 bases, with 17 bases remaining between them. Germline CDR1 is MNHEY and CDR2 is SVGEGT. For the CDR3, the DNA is TGTGCCAGCAGCCGGACTCTCCCAAGGCCAGATACGCAGTATTTT. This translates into CASSRTLPRPDTQYF.

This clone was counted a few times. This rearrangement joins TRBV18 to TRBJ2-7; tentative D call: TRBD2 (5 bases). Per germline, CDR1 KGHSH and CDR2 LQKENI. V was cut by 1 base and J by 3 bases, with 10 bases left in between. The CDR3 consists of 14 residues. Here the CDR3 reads CASSPRQRVYEQYF. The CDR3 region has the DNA TGTGCCAGCTCACCACGCCAGAGGGTCTACGAGCAGTACTTC.

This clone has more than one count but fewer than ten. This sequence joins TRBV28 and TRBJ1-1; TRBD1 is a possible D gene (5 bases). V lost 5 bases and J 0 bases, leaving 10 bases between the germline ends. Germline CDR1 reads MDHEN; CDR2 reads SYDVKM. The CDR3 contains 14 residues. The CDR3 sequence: CASSTKTVNTEAFF. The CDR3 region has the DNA TGTGCCAGCAGTACCAAGACAGTGAACACTGAAGCTTTCTTT.

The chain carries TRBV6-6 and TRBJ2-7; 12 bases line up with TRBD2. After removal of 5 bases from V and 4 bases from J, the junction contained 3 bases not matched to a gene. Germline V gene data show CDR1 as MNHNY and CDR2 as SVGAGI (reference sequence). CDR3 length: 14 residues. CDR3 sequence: CASSLTSGSYEQYF. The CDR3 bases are TGTGCCAGCAGTCTGACTAGCGGGAGTTACGAGCAGTACTTC.

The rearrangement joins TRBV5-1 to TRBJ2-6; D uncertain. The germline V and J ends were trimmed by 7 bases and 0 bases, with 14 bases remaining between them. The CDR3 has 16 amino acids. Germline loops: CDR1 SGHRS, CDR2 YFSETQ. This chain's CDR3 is CASARFPSSGANVLTF. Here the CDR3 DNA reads TGCGCCAGCGCACGGTTTCCGAGCTCTGGGGCCAACGTCCTGACTTTC.

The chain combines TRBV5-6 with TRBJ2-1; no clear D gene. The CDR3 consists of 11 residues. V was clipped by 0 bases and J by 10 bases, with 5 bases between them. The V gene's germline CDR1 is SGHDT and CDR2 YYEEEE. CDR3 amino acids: CASSLAMEQFF. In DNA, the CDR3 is TGTGCCAGCAGCTTGGCCATGGAGCAGTTCTTC.

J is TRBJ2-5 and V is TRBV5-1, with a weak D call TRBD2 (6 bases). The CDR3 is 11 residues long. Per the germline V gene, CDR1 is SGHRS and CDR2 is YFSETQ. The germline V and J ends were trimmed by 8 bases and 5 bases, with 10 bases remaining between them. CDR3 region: CASKEGETQYF. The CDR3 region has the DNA TGCGCCAGTAAGGAGGGGGAGACCCAGTACTTC.

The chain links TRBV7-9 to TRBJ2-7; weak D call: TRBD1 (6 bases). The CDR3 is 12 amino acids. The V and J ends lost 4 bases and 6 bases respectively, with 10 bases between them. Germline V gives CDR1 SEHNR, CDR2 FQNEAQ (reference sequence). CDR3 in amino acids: CASSSRGTEQYF. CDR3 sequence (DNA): TGTGCCAGCAGCTCCAGGGGTACCGAGCAGTACTTC.

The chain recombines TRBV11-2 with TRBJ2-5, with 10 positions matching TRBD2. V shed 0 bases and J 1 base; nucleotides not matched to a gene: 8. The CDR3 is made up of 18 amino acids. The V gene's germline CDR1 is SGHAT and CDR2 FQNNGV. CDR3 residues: CASSLDGLAGVTQETQYF. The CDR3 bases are TGTGCCAGCAGCTTAGATGGGCTAGCGGGGGTTACCCAAGAGACCCAGTACTTC. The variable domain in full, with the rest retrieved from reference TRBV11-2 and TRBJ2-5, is EAGVAQSPRYKIIEKRQSVAFWCNPISGHATLYWYQQILGQGPKLLIQFQNNGVVDDSQLPKDRFSAERLKGVDSTLKIQPAKLEDSAVYLCASSLDGLAGVTQETQYFGPGTRLLVL.

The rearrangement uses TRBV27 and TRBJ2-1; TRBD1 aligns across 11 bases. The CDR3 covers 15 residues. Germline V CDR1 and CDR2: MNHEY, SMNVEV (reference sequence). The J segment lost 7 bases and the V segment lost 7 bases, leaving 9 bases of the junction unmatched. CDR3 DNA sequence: TGTGCCAGCACCCCAACTGGGACAGGGGGGAATGAGCAGTTCTTC. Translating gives CASTPTGTGGNEQFF.

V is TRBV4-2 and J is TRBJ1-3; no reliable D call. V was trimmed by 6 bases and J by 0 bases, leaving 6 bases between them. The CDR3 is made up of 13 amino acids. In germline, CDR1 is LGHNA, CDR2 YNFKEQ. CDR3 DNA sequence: TGTGCCAGCAGTGGAGCCTCTGGAAACACCATATATTTT. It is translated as CASSGASGNTIYF.

As DNA, the CDR3 is TGTGCCAGTAGTATAATGGACAGGAACACTGAAGCTTTCTTT. It translates to CASSIMDRNTEAFF. The chain uses TRBV19 and TRBJ1-1; a weak D match, TRBD1 (6 bases). The V end was cut by 2 bases, the J end by 1 base, with 8 bases between. The CDR3 runs to 14 residues. Germline V gene lookup returns CDR1 LNHDA and CDR2 SQIVND (reference sequence).

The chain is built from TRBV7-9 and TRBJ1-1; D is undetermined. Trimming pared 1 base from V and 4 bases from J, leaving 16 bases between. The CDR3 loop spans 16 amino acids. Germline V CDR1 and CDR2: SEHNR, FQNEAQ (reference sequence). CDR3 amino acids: CASSLGGAGVRTEAFF. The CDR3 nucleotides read TGTGCCAGCAGCTTAGGAGGTGCGGGAGTTCGCACTGAAGCTTTCTTT.

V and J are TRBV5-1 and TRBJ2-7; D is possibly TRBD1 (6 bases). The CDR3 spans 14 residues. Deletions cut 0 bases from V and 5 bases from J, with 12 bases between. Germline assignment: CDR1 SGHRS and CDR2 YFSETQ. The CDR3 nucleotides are TGCGCCAGCAGCTTGGGCCAGGGGATAGACGAGCAGTACTTC. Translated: CASSLGQGIDEQYF.

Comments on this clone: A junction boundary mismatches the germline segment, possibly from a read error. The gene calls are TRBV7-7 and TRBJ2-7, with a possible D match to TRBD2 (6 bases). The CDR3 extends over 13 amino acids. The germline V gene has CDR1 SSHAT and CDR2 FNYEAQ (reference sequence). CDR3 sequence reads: CASSRKLAGEQYF. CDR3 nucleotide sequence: TGTGCTAGCAGCCGGAAACTAGCTGGCGAGCAGTACTTC. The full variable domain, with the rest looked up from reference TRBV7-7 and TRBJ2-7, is GAGVSQSPRYKVTKRGQDVTLRCDPISSHATLYWYQQALGQGPEFLTYFNYEAQPDKSGLPSDRFSAERPEGSISTLTIQRTEQRDSAMYRCASSRKLAGEQYFGPGTRLTVT.

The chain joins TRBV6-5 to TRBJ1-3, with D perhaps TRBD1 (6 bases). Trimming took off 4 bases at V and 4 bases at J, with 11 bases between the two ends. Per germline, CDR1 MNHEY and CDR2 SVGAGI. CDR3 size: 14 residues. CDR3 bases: TGTGCCAGCAGTTCGCGGCAGGGGGGAAACACCATATATTTT. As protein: CASSSRQGGNTIYF.

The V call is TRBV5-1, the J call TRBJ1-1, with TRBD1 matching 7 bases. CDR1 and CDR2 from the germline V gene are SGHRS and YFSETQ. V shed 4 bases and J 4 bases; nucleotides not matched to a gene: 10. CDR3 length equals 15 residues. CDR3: CASSPSQGLGTEAFF. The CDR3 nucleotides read TGCGCCAGCAGCCCGTCACAGGGGTTGGGCACTGAAGCTTTCTTT.

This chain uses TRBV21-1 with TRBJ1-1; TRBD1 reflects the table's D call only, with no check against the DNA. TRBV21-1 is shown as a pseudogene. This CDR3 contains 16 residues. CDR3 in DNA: TGTGCCAGCAGCAACGGGACAGAGGGTAGGAACACTGAAGCTTTCTTT. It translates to CASSNGTEGRNTEAFF.

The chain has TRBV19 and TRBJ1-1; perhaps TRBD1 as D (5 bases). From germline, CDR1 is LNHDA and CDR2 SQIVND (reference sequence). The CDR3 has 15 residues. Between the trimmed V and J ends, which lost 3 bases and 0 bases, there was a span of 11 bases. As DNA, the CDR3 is TGTGCCAGTAGTATGACGACAGTTGTGAACACTGAAGCTTTCTTT. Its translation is CASSMTTVVNTEAFF.

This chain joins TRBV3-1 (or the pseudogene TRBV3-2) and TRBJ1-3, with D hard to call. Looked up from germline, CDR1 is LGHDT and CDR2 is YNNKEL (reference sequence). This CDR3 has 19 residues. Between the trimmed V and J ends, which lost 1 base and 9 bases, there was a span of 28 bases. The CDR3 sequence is CASSQVITGTLSGVGTIYF. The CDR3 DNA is TGTGCCAGCAGCCAAGTTATAACCGGAACCTTGTCGGGAGTGGGCACCATATATTTT.

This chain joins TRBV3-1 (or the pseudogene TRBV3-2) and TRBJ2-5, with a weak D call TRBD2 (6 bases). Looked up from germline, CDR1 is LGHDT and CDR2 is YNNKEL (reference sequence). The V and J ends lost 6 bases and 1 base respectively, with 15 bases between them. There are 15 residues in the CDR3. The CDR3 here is CASSPWGLIQETQYF. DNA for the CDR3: TGTGCCAGCAGTCCTTGGGGACTGATCCAAGAGACCCAGTACTTC.

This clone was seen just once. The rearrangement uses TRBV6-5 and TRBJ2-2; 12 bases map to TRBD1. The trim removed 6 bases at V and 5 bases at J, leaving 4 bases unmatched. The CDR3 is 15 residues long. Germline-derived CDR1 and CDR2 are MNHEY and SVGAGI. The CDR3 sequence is CASRRGQGATGELFF. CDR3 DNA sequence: TGTGCCAGCAGAAGGGGACAGGGGGCTACCGGGGAGCTGTTTTTT.